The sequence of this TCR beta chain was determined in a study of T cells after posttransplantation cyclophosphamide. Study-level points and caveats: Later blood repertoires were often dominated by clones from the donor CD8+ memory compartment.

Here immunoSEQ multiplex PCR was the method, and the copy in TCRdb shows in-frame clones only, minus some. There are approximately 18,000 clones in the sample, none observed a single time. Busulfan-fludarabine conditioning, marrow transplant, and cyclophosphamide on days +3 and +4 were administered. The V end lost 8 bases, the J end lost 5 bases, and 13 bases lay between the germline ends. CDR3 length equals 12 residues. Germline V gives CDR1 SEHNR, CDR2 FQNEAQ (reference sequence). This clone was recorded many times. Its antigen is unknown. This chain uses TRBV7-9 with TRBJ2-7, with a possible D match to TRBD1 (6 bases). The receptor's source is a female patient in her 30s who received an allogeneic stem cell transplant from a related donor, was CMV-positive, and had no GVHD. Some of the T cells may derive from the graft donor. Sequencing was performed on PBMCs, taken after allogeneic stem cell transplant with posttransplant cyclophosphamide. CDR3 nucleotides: TGTGCCAGCGGGGGCCTCGTGAACGAGCAGTACTTC. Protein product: CASGGLVNEQYF.